This T cell receptor (beta chain) originates from a study of blood T cells in healthy people across ages. Study observations and caveats: Among T cells, TCR beta diversity per million cells dropped roughly linearly as age rose. Shifts in expanded clonotypes may have been confounded by donor CMV status, which was unknown.

With a J-beta primer mix and a sample-barcoded 5' primer, a second PCR ran about 7 to 12 cycles. All samples yielded 3 million or more CDR3-containing paired-end reads. TCRdb independently ran MiXCR on the 5' RACE reads; one entry per CDR3 protein. Of hundreds of thousands of distinct CDR3 sequences in the sample, roughly 21% are singletons; the top ten hold roughly 3.6%. In the case of this clonotype: Its antigen is not identified.

This CDR3 is built from 14 residues. V was trimmed by 4 bases and J by 4 bases, leaving 10 bases between them. The germline V gene has CDR1 SGHAT and CDR2 FQNNGV. The sample was blood. The receptor was derived from a man between 65 and 85 years old in good health. The rearrangement uses TRBV11-2 and TRBJ2-2; tentatively, D is TRBD1 or TRBD2 (5 bases each). CDR3 nucleotides: TGTGCCAGCAGCTCGGGACGGACCACCGGGGAGCTGTTTTTT. This translates into CASSSGRTTGELFF.